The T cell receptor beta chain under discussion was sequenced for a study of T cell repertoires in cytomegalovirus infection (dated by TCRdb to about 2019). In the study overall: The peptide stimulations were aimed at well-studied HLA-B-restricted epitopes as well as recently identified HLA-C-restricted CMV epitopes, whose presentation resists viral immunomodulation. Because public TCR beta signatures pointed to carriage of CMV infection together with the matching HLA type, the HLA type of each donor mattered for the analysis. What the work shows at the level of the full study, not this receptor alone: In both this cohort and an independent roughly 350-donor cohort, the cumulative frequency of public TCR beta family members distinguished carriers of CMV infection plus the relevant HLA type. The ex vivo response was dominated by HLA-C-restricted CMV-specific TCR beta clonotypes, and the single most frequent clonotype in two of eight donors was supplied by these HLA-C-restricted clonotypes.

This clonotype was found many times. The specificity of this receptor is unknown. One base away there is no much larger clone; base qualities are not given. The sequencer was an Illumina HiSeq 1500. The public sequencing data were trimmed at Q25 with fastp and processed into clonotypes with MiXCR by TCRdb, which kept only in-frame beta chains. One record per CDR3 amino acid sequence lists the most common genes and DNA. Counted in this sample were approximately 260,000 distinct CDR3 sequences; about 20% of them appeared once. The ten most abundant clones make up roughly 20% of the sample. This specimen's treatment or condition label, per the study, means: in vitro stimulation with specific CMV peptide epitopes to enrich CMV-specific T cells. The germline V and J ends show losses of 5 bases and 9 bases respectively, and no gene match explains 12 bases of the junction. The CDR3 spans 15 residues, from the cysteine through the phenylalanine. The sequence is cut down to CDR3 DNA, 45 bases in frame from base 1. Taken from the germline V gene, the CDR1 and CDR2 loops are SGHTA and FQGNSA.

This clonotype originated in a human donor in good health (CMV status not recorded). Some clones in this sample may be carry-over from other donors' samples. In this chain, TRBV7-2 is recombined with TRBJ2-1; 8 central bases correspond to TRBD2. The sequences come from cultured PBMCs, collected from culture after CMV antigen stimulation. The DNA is TGTGCCAGCAGCCCGGGACCGGGAGGGCACGGTGAGCAGTTCTTC. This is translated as CASSPGPGGHGEQFF.